This passage covers 5 T cell receptor beta chains from one sample sequenced in a study of blood T cells in healthy people across ages. Using a J-beta primer mix together with a sample-barcoded 5' primer, a second PCR was run for about 6 to 12 cycles. TCRdb used MiXCR to reprocess the 5' RACE reads, holding one entry per CDR3 protein. The table has 1.5 million to 2 million distinct CDR3 sequences, around 48% seen once. The specimen was blood. The receptors stem from a woman in her thirties or forties in good health.

The rearrangement uses TRBV10-3 and TRBJ2-1; maybe TRBD2 (5 bases). Germline V lookup: CDR1 ENHRY, CDR2 SYGVKD. The CDR3 has 16 amino acids. Trimming removed 0 bases from V and 0 bases from J, with 9 bases in between. CDR3 in amino acids: CAISESLAPSYNEQFF. CDR3 DNA sequence: TGTGCCATCAGTGAGTCTCTAGCCCCCTCCTACAATGAGCAGTTCTTC.

This clonotype was seen more than once but under ten times. The rearrangement links TRBV19 to TRBJ2-5, with D possibly matching TRBD1 (6 bases). The CDR3 length is 14 residues. The germline V gene encodes CDR1 LNHDA and CDR2 SQIVND (reference sequence). The ends were cut back, 5 bases at V and 6 bases at J, with 16 bases in the middle. Here the CDR3 DNA reads TGTGCCAGTAGTGACAGACCAGGGGTACAGACCCAGTACTTC. Protein: CASSDRPGVQTQYF.

The chain recombines TRBV4-2 with TRBJ1-6; 7 bases are a match to TRBD1. Germline-derived CDR1 and CDR2 are LGHNA and YNFKEQ. The CDR3 is 14 amino acids. V shed 2 bases, J shed 9 bases, and the junction held 4 bases outside the gene matches. The CDR3: CASSQTTGSSPLHF. The CDR3 DNA reads as TGTGCCAGCAGCCAAACGACAGGGAGTTCACCCCTCCACTTT.

The chain employs TRBV29-1 and TRBJ2-5; D gene unclear. The CDR3 has 12 amino acids. Germline V gene sequence: CDR1 SQVTM, CDR2 ANQGSEA. The V gene lost 4 bases and the J gene lost 5 bases, with 11 bases spanning the gap. The CDR3 here is CSVVSQDETQYF. In DNA form, the CDR3 reads TGCAGCGTTGTAAGTCAGGACGAGACCCAGTACTTC.

V and J are TRBV10-1 and TRBJ1-6; tentative D call: TRBD1 (5 bases). V was pared by 2 bases and J by 10 bases, with 15 bases between. Germline V gives CDR1 WNHNN, CDR2 SYGVQD (reference sequence). The CDR3 is 15 amino acids. For the CDR3, the DNA is TGCGCCAGCAGTGAGAATCGGGGCTTCAGGTCACCCCTCCACTTT. It is translated as CASSENRGFRSPLHF.